This T cell receptor beta chain appears in the sequencing data of a study of cytomegalovirus exposure and HLA in healthy donors. Broader study findings: Among TCR beta chains of equal frequency, HLA-associated ones were more clonally expanded in a later analysis.

The PCR used 60 Vbeta and 13 Jbeta primers. Some clones are missing from TCRdb's copy, which holds only in-frame ones; the method was immunoSEQ multiplex PCR. The sample includes roughly 110,000 clones, roughly 82% of them seen just once. Comments on this clone: What it binds is unknown.

Germline values: CDR1 SNHLY, CDR2 FYNNEI. Between the trimmed V and J ends, which lost 7 bases and 4 bases, there was a span of 9 bases. The length of the CDR3 is 12 residues. This clonotype originated in a man between 50 and 59 years old in good health and CMV-seronegative. V and J are TRBV2 and TRBJ2-3; D ambiguous. The sequenced sample consisted of PBMCs. This CDR3 is CASTLISDTQYF. The CDR3 nucleotides are TGTGCCAGCACCCTTATATCAGATACGCAGTATTTT. Full variable domain (outside the CDR3, taken from reference TRBV2 and TRBJ2-3): EPEVTQTPSHQVTQMGQEVILRCVPISNHLYFYWYRQILGQKVEFLVSFYNNEISEKSEIFDDQFSVERPDGSNFTLKIRSTKLEDSAMYFCASTLISDTQYFGPGTRLTVL.